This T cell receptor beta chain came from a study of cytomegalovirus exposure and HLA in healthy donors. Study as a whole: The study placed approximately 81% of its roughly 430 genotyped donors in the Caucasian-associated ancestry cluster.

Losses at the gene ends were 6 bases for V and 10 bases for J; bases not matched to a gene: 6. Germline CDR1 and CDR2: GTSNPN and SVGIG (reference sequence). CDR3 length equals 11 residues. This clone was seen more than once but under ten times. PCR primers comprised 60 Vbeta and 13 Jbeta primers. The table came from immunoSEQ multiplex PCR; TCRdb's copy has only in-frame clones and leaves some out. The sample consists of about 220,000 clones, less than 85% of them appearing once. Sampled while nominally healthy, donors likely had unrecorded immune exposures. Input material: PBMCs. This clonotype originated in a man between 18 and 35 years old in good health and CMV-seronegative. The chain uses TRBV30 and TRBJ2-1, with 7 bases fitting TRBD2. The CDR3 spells CACMGGREQFF. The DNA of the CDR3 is TGTGCCTGTATGGGCGGGAGAGAGCAGTTCTTC.